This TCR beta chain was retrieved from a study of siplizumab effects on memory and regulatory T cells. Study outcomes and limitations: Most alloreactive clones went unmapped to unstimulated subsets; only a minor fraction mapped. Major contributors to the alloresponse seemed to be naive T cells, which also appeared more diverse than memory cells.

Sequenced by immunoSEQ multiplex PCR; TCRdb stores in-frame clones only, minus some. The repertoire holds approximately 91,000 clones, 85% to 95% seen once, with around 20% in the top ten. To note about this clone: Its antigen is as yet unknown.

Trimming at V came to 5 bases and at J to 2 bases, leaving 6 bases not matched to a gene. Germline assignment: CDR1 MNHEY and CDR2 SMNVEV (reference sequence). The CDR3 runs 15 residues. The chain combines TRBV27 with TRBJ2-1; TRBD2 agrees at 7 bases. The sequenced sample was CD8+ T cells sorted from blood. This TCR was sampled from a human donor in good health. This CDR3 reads CASSRREPPYNEQFF. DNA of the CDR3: TGTGCCAGCAGTAGGCGGGAGCCCCCCTACAATGAGCAGTTCTTC.